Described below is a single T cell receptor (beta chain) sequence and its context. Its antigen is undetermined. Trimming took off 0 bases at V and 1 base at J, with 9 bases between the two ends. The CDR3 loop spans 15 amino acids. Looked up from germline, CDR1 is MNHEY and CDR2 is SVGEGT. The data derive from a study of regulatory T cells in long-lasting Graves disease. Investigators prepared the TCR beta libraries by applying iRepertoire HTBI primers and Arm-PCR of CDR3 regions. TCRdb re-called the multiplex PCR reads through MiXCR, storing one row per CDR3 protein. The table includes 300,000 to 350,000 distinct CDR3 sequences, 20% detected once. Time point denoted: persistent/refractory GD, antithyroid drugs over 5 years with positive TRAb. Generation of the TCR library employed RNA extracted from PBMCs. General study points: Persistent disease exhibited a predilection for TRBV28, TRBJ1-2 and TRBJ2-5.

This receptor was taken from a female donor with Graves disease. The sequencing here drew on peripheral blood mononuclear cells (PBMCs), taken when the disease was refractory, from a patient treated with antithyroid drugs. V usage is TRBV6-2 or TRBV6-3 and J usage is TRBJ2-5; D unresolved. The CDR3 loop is CASSYSLGFQETQYF. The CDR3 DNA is TGTGCCAGCAGTTACTCGCTCGGCTTCCAAGAGACCCAGTACTTC.